Listed below are T cell receptor beta chains from one sample, sequenced in a study of PD-L1 blockade in urothelial cancer. Clones were sequenced by immunoSEQ multiplex PCR, and TCRdb holds only the in-frame ones, with some missing. The table lists approximately 50,000 clones, 84% of them singletons. The specimen was PBMCs, collected around atezolizumab (anti-PD-L1) treatment. The receptors stem from a man between 65 and 85 years old with urothelial cancer. CDR3s include the opening cysteine and the closing phenylalanine or tryptophan. A D gene is named only where the DNA matches it firmly. Expanded clones are given a class, and other clones once, few, many or no size at all.

v_call: TRBV28
d_call: -
j_call: TRBJ2-7
clone_size: -
cdr3_aa: CASSFEVSYEQYF
cdr3_nt: TGTGCCAGCAGTTTCGAAGTCAGCTACGAGCAGTACTTC

v_call: TRBV7-9
d_call: TRBD1
j_call: TRBJ2-6
clone_size: -
cdr3_aa: CASRPGTGSVGANVLTF
cdr3_nt: TGTGCCAGCAGACCCGGGACAGGGAGCGTTGGGGCCAACGTCCTGACTTTC

v_call: TRBV7-2
d_call: TRBD2
j_call: TRBJ2-5
clone_size: -
cdr3_aa: CASSSSGGAGGETQYF
cdr3_nt: TGTGCCAGCAGCTCTAGCGGGGGAGCCGGGGGAGAGACCCAGTACTTC

v_call: TRBV30
d_call: -
j_call: TRBJ1-2
clone_size: once
cdr3_aa: CAGTWDIWFRDGYTF
cdr3_nt: TGTGCCGGCACCTGGGACATATGGTTTCGTGATGGCTACACCTTC

v_call: TRBV28
d_call: TRBD2
j_call: TRBJ2-7
clone_size: -
cdr3_aa: CASSSIAGGTYEQYF
cdr3_nt: TGTGCCAGCAGTTCCATAGCGGGAGGCACCTACGAGCAGTACTTC

v_call: TRBV5-4
d_call: -
j_call: TRBJ2-3
clone_size: -
cdr3_aa: CASSLGGDTQYF
cdr3_nt: TGTGCCAGCAGCTTAGGCGGAGATACGCAGTATTTT

v_call: TRBV6-1
d_call: -
j_call: TRBJ2-5
clone_size: once
cdr3_aa: CASSEASGWRQTQYF
cdr3_nt: TGTGCCAGCAGTGAAGCGTCCGGGTGGAGGCAGACCCAGTACTTC

v_call: TRBV28
d_call: -
j_call: TRBJ2-1
clone_size: -
cdr3_aa: CAAGRGSYNEQFF
cdr3_nt: TGTGCCGCCGGCAGAGGATCCTACAATGAGCAGTTCTTC

v_call: TRBV10-3
d_call: TRBD2
j_call: TRBJ2-3
clone_size: few
cdr3_aa: CAISGWAGGTDTQYF
cdr3_nt: TGTGCCATCAGCGGTTGGGCGGGGGGCACAGATACGCAGTATTTT

v_call: TRBV5-1
d_call: -
j_call: TRBJ2-3
clone_size: -
cdr3_aa: CASSLVQGPDTQYF
cdr3_nt: TGCGCCAGCAGCTTGGTACAGGGTCCAGATACGCAGTATTTT

v_call: TRBV11-1
d_call: -
j_call: TRBJ2-3
clone_size: -
cdr3_aa: CASSLRVRGGATDTQYF
cdr3_nt: TGTGCCAGCAGCCTAAGGGTGAGGGGGGGGGCGACAGATACGCAGTATTTT

v_call: TRBV4-2
d_call: TRBD2
j_call: TRBJ2-7
clone_size: -
cdr3_aa: CASSQVRSGGYYEQYF
cdr3_nt: TGTGCCAGCAGCCAAGTTAGGAGCGGGGGATACTACGAGCAGTACTTC

v_call: TRBV4-2
d_call: TRBD2
j_call: TRBJ2-5
clone_size: -
cdr3_aa: CASSQGTTSGKETQYF
cdr3_nt: TGTGCCAGCAGCCAGGGGACAACTAGCGGGAAAGAGACCCAGTACTTC

v_call: TRBV9
d_call: -
j_call: TRBJ1-1
clone_size: -
cdr3_aa: CASSRTANTEAFF
cdr3_nt: TGTGCCAGCAGCCGGACAGCGAACACTGAAGCTTTCTTT

v_call: TRBV7-9
d_call: -
j_call: TRBJ1-1
clone_size: -
cdr3_aa: CASSLAPGGGGTEAFF
cdr3_nt: TGTGCCAGCAGCTTAGCCCCGGGCGGGGGTGGAACTGAAGCTTTCTTT

v_call: TRBV18
d_call: -
j_call: TRBJ2-6
clone_size: -
cdr3_aa: CASSRGSPSSGANVLTF
cdr3_nt: TGTGCCAGCTCGCGAGGGTCCCCCTCCTCTGGGGCCAACGTCCTGACTTTC

v_call: TRBV6-1
d_call: -
j_call: TRBJ1-1
clone_size: few
cdr3_aa: CASSGYRVGEAFF
cdr3_nt: TGTGCCAGCAGTGGATACAGGGTTGGAGAAGCTTTCTTT

v_call: TRBV9
d_call: TRBD2
j_call: TRBJ2-7
clone_size: -
cdr3_aa: CASSVGLAGSYEQYF
cdr3_nt: TGTGCCAGCAGCGTCGGACTAGCGGGTTCCTACGAGCAGTACTTC

v_call: TRBV5-1
d_call: TRBD2
j_call: TRBJ2-7
clone_size: -
cdr3_aa: CASSLAGVAGIYEQYF
cdr3_nt: TGCGCCAGCAGCTTGGCCGGGGTAGCGGGGATATACGAGCAGTACTTC

v_call: TRBV28
d_call: -
j_call: TRBJ2-7
clone_size: -
cdr3_aa: CASRTRAYEQYF
cdr3_nt: TGTGCCAGCAGGACCCGGGCCTACGAGCAGTACTTC

v_call: TRBV5-1
d_call: TRBD1
j_call: TRBJ2-7
clone_size: -
cdr3_aa: CASSLDQGAPYEQYF
cdr3_nt: TGCGCCAGCAGCTTGGACCAGGGGGCTCCTTACGAGCAGTACTTC

v_call: TRBV10-1
d_call: TRBD2
j_call: TRBJ2-5
clone_size: -
cdr3_aa: CASSTTSGGLEETQYF
cdr3_nt: TGCGCCAGCAGTACCACTAGCGGGGGGCTCGAAGAGACCCAGTACTTC

v_call: TRBV7-2
d_call: -
j_call: TRBJ1-1
clone_size: once
cdr3_aa: CASSLGTRSMNTEAFF
cdr3_nt: TGTGCCAGCAGCTTAGGGACAAGAAGCATGAACACTGAAGCTTTCTTT

v_call: TRBV5-1
d_call: TRBD2
j_call: TRBJ2-1
clone_size: -
cdr3_aa: CASSPRPAAGGYNEQFF
cdr3_nt: TGCGCCAGCAGCCCCAGGCCGGCAGCGGGGGGGTACAATGAGCAGTTCTTC

v_call: TRBV4-1
d_call: TRBD2
j_call: TRBJ2-3
clone_size: -
cdr3_aa: CASSPGTSGAIRADTQYF
cdr3_nt: TGCGCCAGCAGCCCAGGGACTAGCGGGGCGATTCGGGCAGATACGCAGTATTTT

v_call: TRBV7-9
d_call: -
j_call: TRBJ1-1
clone_size: -
cdr3_aa: CASSLEPPGTEAFF
cdr3_nt: TGTGCCAGCAGCTTAGAACCACCGGGGACTGAAGCTTTCTTT

v_call: TRBV2
d_call: TRBD1
j_call: TRBJ1-4
clone_size: -
cdr3_aa: CASTGTENEKLFF
cdr3_nt: TGTGCCAGCACAGGGACAGAGAATGAAAAACTGTTTTTT

v_call: TRBV5-4
d_call: TRBD2
j_call: TRBJ2-1
clone_size: -
cdr3_aa: CASSIRTSAPFF
cdr3_nt: TGTGCCAGCAGCATAAGGACTAGCGCCCCATTCTTC

v_call: TRBV28
d_call: -
j_call: TRBJ1-1
clone_size: few
cdr3_aa: CASSLRTEAFF
cdr3_nt: TGTGCCAGCAGTTTACGGACTGAAGCTTTCTTT

v_call: TRBV6-1
d_call: -
j_call: TRBJ2-7
clone_size: -
cdr3_aa: CASKMSGPGAYEQYF
cdr3_nt: TGTGCCAGCAAAATGTCGGGACCAGGGGCTTACGAGCAGTACTTC

v_call: TRBV6-6
d_call: -
j_call: TRBJ1-2
clone_size: -
cdr3_aa: CASSHGQSNYGYTF
cdr3_nt: TGTGCCAGCAGTCACGGACAGAGTAACTATGGCTACACCTTC

v_call: TRBV19
d_call: -
j_call: TRBJ2-3
clone_size: once
cdr3_aa: CASSIDQGTDTQYF
cdr3_nt: TGTGCCAGTAGTATCGATCAGGGAACAGATACGCAGTATTTT

v_call: TRBV30
d_call: TRBD1
j_call: TRBJ1-3
clone_size: -
cdr3_aa: CAWSVPGQGEGTIYF
cdr3_nt: TGTGCCTGGAGTGTACCGGGACAGGGCGAAGGAACCATATATTTT

v_call: TRBV5-1
d_call: TRBD2
j_call: TRBJ2-5
clone_size: -
cdr3_aa: CASSFERGAQETQYF
cdr3_nt: TGCGCCAGCAGCTTCGAGCGGGGAGCACAAGAGACCCAGTACTTC

v_call: TRBV29-1
d_call: TRBD1
j_call: TRBJ2-3
clone_size: -
cdr3_aa: CSVVYDRGSTDTQYF
cdr3_nt: TGCAGCGTTGTATACGACAGGGGCAGCACAGATACGCAGTATTTT

v_call: TRBV2
d_call: TRBD1
j_call: TRBJ2-1
clone_size: -
cdr3_aa: CASKGQGSYNEQFF
cdr3_nt: TGTGCCAGCAAGGGACAGGGCTCCTACAATGAGCAGTTCTTC

v_call: TRBV2
d_call: -
j_call: TRBJ1-2
clone_size: -
cdr3_aa: CASRPDRNYGYTF
cdr3_nt: TGTGCCAGCAGACCAGACAGGAACTATGGCTACACCTTC

v_call: TRBV7-2
d_call: -
j_call: TRBJ1-5
clone_size: -
cdr3_aa: CASSLQQFNQPQHF
cdr3_nt: TGTGCCAGCAGCTTACAACAGTTCAATCAGCCCCAGCATTTT

v_call: TRBV19
d_call: -
j_call: TRBJ1-1
clone_size: -
cdr3_aa: CASRSSRVTEAFF
cdr3_nt: TGTGCCAGTAGATCATCTCGGGTCACTGAAGCTTTCTTT

v_call: TRBV4-2
d_call: TRBD1
j_call: TRBJ2-1
clone_size: few
cdr3_aa: CASTLSGGLDNEQFF
cdr3_nt: TGTGCCAGCACCTTGTCAGGGGGCCTGGACAATGAGCAGTTCTTC